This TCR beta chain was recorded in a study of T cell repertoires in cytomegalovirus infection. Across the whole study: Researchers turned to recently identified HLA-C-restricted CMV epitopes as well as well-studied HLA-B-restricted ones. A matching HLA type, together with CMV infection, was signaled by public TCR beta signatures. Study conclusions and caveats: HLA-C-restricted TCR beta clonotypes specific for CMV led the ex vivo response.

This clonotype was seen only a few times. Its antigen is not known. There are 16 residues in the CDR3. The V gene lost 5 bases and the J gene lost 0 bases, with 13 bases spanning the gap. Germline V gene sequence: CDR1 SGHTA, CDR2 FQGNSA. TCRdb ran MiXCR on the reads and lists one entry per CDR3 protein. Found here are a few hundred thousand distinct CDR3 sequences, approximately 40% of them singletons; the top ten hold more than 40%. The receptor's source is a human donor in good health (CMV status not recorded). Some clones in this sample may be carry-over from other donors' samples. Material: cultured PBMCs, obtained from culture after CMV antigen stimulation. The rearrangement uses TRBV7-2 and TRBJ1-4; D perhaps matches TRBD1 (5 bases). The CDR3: CASSRARTTTNEKLFF. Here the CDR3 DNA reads TGTGCCAGCAGCCGAGCGAGGACAACAACTAATGAAAAACTGTTTTTT.